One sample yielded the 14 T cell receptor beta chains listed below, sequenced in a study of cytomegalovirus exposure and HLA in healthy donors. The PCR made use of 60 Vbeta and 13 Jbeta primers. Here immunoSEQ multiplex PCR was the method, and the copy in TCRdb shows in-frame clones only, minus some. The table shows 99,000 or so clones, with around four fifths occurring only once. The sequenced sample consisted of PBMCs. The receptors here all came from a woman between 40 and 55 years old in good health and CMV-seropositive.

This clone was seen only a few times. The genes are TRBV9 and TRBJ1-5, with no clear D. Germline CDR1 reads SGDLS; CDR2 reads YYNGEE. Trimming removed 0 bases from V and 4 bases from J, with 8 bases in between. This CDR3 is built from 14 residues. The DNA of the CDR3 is TGTGCCAGCAGCGTAGATGGAGGTAATCAGCCCCAGCATTTT. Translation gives CASSVDGGNQPQHF.

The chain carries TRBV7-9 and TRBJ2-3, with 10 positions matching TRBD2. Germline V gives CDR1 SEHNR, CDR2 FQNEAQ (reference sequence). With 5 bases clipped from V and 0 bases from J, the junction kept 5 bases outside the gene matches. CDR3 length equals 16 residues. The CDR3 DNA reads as TGTGCCAGCAGCCCTGGACTAGCGGATAGCACAGATACGCAGTATTTT. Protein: CASSPGLADSTDTQYF.

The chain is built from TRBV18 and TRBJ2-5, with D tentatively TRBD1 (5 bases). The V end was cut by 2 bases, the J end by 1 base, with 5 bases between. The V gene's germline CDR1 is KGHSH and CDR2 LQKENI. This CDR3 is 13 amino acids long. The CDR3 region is CASSPDSQETQYF. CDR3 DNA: TGTGCCAGCTCACCAGACAGCCAAGAGACCCAGTACTTC.

The CDR3 DNA follows: TGCGCCAGCAGTCCCGTGAAGCGGGAGAACGAGCAGTACTTC. Translating it yields CASSPVKRENEQYF. The rearrangement uses TRBV10-2 and TRBJ2-5; 8 positions match TRBD2. The tail of the sequence fits TRBJ2-7 better, so the J call may be wrong. The CDR3 extends over 14 amino acids. Germline lookup yields CDR1 WSHSY and CDR2 SAAADI.

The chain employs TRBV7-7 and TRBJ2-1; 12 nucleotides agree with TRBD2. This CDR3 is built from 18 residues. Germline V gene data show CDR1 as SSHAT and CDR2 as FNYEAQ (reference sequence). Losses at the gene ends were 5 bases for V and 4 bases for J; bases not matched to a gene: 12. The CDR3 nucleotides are TGTGCCAGCAGCCCTAGCGGGAGGGCCTTTAAGGTGTACAATGAGCAGTTCTTC. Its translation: CASSPSGRAFKVYNEQFF.

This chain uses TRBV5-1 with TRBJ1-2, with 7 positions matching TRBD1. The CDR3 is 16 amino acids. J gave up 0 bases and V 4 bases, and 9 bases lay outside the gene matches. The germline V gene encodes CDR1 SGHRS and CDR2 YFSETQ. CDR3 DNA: TGCGCCAGCAGCCCAGGAGGACAGGCGTCTAACTATGGCTACACCTTC. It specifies CASSPGGQASNYGYTF.

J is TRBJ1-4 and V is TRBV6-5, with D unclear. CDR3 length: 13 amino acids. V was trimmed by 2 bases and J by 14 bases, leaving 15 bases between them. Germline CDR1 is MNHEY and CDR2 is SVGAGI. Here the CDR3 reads CASSYRVGQWLFF. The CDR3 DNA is TGTGCCAGCAGTTACCGGGTAGGCCAGTGGCTGTTTTTT.

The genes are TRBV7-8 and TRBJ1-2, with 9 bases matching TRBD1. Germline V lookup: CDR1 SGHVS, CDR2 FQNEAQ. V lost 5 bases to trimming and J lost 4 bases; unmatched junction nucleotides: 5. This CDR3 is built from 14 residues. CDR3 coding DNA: TGTGCCAGCAGCCCACCGGGACAGGGCTATGGCTACACCTTC. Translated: CASSPPGQGYGYTF.

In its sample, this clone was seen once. The CDR3 region is CASSKAGTASYEQYF. The CDR3 DNA reads TGTGCCAGTTCCAAGGCCGGGACAGCATCCTACGAGCAGTACTTC. The chain recombines TRBV19 with TRBJ2-7, with 7 bases fitting TRBD1. The CDR3 covers 15 residues. V was clipped by 8 bases and J by 1 base; unmatched bases: 11. CDR1 and CDR2 (germline): LNHDA, SQIVND (reference sequence).

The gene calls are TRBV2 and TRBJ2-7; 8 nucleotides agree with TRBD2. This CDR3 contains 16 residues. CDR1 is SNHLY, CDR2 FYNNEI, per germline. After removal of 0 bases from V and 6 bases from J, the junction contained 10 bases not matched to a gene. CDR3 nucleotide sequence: TGTGCCAGCAGTGAAGCGGTAGCGGGGAACCCCCGCGAGCAGTACTTC. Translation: CASSEAVAGNPREQYF.

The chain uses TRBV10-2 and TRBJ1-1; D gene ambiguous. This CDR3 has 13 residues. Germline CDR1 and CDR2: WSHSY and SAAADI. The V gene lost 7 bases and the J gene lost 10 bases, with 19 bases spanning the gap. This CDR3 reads CASTPPWGDGAFF. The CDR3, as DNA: TGCGCCAGCACTCCCCCATGGGGAGATGGAGCTTTCTTT.

In nucleotides, the CDR3 is TGTGCCAGCAGACAGTCGGGACAGCGCGTAACGAACACCATATATTTT. It specifies CASRQSGQRVTNTIYF. This sequence joins TRBV28 and TRBJ1-3, with 7 bases that match TRBD1. The CDR3 contains 16 residues. The ends lost 6 bases at V and 7 bases at J; junction bases unmatched: 15. The germline V gene encodes CDR1 MDHEN and CDR2 SYDVKM.

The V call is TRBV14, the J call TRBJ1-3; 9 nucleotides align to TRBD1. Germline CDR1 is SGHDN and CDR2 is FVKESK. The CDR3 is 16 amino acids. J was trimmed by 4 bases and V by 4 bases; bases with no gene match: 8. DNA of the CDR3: TGTGCCAGCAGCCCGGAACAGGGGGCGAGGGGAAACACCATATATTTT. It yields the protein CASSPEQGARGNTIYF. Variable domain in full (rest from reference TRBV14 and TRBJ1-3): EAGVTQFPSHSVIEKGQTVTLRCDPISGHDNLYWYRRVMGKEIKFLLHFVKESKQDESGMPNNRFLAERTGGTYSTLKVQPAELEDSGVYFCASSPEQGARGNTIYFGEGSWLTVV.

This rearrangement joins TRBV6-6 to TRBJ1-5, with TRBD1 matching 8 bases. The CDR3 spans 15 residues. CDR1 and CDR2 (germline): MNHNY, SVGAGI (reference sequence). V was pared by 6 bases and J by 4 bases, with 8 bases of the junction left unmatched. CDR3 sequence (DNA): TGTGCCAGCAGCCCTAGACAGGGGCGTAATCAGCCCCAGCATTTT. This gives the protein CASSPRQGRNQPQHF.